The sample holds many counts of the clone carrying this TCR beta chain. This record belongs to a study of T-cell reconstitution after alpha-beta-depleted transplantation in children. V shed 3 bases and J shed 7 bases, with 7 bases lying between them. Germline V lookup: CDR1 MDHEN, CDR2 SYDVKM. There are 12 residues in the CDR3. Using unique molecular identifiers, the investigators prepared the TCRbeta library. TCRdb re-analysed the PCR reads in MiXCR, keeping a single row per CDR3 protein. The table lists roughly 300,000 distinct CDR3 sequences, 9.9% of them singletons. V is TRBV28 and J is TRBJ2-1; D call uncertain. This clonotype was sampled from a human donor who donated a stem cell graft to a child with SCID. The starting material was PBMCs from the stem cell graft donor, obtained from the stem cell graft. The DNA for the CDR3 is TGTGCCAGCAGTTTCGGGCTAAATGAGCAGTTCTTC. This encodes CASSFGLNEQFF.